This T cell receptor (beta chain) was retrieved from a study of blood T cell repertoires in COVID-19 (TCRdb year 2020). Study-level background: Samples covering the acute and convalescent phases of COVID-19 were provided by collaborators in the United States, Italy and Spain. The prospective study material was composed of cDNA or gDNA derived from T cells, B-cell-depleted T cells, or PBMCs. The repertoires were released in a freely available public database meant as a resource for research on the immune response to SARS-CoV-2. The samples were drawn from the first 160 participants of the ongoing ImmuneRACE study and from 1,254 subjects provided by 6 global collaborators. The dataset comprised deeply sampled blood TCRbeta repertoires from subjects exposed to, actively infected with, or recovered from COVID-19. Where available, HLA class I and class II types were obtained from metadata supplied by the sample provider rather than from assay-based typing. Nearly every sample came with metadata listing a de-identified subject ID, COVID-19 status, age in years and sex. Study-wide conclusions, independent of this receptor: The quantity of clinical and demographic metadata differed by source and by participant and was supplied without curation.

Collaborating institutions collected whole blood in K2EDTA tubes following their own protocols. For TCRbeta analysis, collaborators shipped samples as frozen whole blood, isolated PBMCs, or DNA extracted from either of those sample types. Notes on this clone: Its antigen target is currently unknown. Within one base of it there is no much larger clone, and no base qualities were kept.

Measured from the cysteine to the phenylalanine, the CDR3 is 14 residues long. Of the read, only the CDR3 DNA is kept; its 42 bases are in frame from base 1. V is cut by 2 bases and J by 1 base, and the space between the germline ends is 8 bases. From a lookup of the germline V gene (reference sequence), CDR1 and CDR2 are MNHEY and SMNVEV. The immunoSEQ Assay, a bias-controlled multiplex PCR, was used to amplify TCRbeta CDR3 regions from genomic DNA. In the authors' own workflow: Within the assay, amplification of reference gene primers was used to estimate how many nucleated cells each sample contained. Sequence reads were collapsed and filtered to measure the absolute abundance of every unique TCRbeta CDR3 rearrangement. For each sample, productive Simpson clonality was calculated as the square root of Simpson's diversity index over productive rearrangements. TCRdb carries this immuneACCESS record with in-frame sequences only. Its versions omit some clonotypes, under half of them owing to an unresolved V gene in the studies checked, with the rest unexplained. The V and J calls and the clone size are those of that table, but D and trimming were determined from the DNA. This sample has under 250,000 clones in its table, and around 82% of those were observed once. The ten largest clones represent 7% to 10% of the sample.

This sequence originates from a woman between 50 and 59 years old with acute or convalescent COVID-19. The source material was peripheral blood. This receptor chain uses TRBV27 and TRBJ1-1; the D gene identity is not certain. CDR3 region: CASSLGRKNTEAFF. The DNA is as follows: TGTGCCAGCAGTTTAGGTAGAAAGAACACTGAAGCTTTCTTT.